This TCR beta chain was profiled in a study of Graves' ophthalmopathy and Graves' hyperthyroidism. For repertoire sequencing, the TCR beta CDR3 regions were amplified from RNA transcripts. HTBI-primed RT-PCR formed the first round, and a multiplex PCR formed the second. TCRdb reanalysed the multiplex PCR reads using MiXCR and keeps one entry per CDR3 protein. In the table there are roughly 160,000 distinct CDR3 sequences, around 39% of which are singletons. At least ten counts were recorded for this clonotype. The antigen remains undetermined. Points from the study as a whole: Blood shared most expanded thyroid clonotypes above 0.001 frequency.

The CDR3 totals 14 residues. The junction had 7 bases not matched to a gene; V was cut back by 6 bases and J by 2 bases. Source material: peripheral blood. This rearrangement joins TRBV12-3 or TRBV12-4 to TRBJ2-7; 7 bases agree with TRBD1. The TCR comes from a man aged 30 to 39 with Graves' ophthalmopathy. CDR3 nucleotide sequence: TGTGCCAGCAGCGGGACAGCCCTTCCCTACGAGCAGTACTTC. This gives the protein CASSGTALPYEQYF.